The 31 T cell receptor beta chains presented below share a single source sample, sequenced in a study of shared clonotypes between healthy human individuals. Clones were read by immunoSEQ multiplex PCR, and TCRdb kept only the in-frame ones, dropping some. This table has 550,000 to 800,000 clones, around 67% appearing once. Input material: memory CD4+ T cells sorted from blood. The subset is: CD45RA-negative fraction. All receptors derive from a woman aged 25 to 45 in good health.

This clone came up many times. The chain recombines TRBV6-1 with TRBJ2-7; TRBD1 matches at 8 bases. This CDR3 is 14 amino acids long. Looked up from germline, CDR1 is MNHNS and CDR2 is SASEGT. V dropped 3 bases and J dropped 2; count of bases not matched to a gene: 3. The CDR3 DNA sequence: TGTGCCAGCAGTGAGCAGGGGGCTCCCTACGAGCAGTACTTC. It specifies CASSEQGAPYEQYF.

The sample holds many counts of this clone. This chain joins TRBV6-5 and TRBJ1-1; 8 nucleotides align to TRBD1. The CDR3 sequence is 15 residues long. The V and J ends lost 5 bases and 4 bases, in that order; junction bases with no gene match: 9. Germline V lookup: CDR1 MNHEY, CDR2 SVGAGI. In DNA, the CDR3 is TGTGCCAGCAGTCCCAATGGCAGGGGGCCCACTGAAGCTTTCTTT. Translating it yields CASSPNGRGPTEAFF.

The V call is TRBV5-6, the J call TRBJ2-3; TRBD2 aligns across 12 bases. The CDR3 is made up of 17 amino acids. J was trimmed by 4 bases and V by 0 bases; bases with no gene match: 6. The germline V gene encodes CDR1 SGHDT and CDR2 YYEEEE. This CDR3 is CASSLASGRVLADTQYF. Here the CDR3 DNA reads TGTGCCAGCAGCTTGGCTAGCGGGAGGGTCCTGGCAGATACGCAGTATTTT.

The rearrangement joins TRBV4-1 to TRBJ2-5, with 7 positions matching TRBD2. This CDR3 spans 16 amino acids. Germline V CDR1 and CDR2: MGHRA, YSYEKL. J was trimmed by 3 bases and V by 2 bases; bases with no gene match: 9. CDR3 amino acids: CASSQQAGTIKETQYF. The CDR3 DNA sequence: TGCGCCAGCAGCCAACAAGCCGGGACTATCAAAGAGACCCAGTACTTC.

The J gene is TRBJ2-7, the V gene TRBV11-3; 7 nucleotides match TRBD2. V trimming: 3 bases; J trimming: 7 bases; junction bases outside the gene matches: 6. Germline V gene sequence: CDR1 SGHNT, CDR2 YENEEA. The CDR3 runs to 13 residues. The CDR3: CASSLGGSAEQYF. For the CDR3, the DNA is TGTGCCAGCAGCTTGGGCGGGAGTGCAGAGCAGTACTTC.

CDR3 bases: TGTGCCAGCAGTTACGGGGCACCTCTCGGGAATCAGCCCCAGCATTTT. The encoded protein is CASSYGAPLGNQPQHF. The chain couples TRBV6-5 to TRBJ1-5; D possibly corresponds to TRBD1 (5 bases). The CDR3 extends over 16 amino acids. Trimming took 2 bases from V and 4 from J, leaving 15 bases between them. The germline V gene has CDR1 MNHEY and CDR2 SVGAGI.

In its sample, this clone was seen many times. The chain couples TRBV5-8 to TRBJ2-1; 12 bases line up with TRBD2. The CDR3 runs to 15 residues. With V trimmed by 4 bases and J by 9 bases, 8 bases remained unmatched. Looked up from germline, CDR1 is SGHTS and CDR2 is YDEGEE. CDR3 loop: CASSKRLAGVSEQFF. In nucleotides, the CDR3 is TGTGCCAGCAGCAAGAGACTAGCGGGAGTATCTGAGCAGTTCTTC.

The gene calls are TRBV14 and TRBJ2-2, with no clear D. The germline gives CDR1 SGHDN, CDR2 FVKESK. V lost 0 bases and J 4 bases, leaving 9 bases between the germline ends. The CDR3 sequence is 15 residues long. This chain's CDR3 is CASSQDFSFTGELFF. CDR3 nucleotides: TGTGCCAGCAGCCAAGACTTTAGCTTCACCGGGGAGCTGTTTTTT. Complete variable domain (other parts from reference TRBV14 and TRBJ2-2): EAGVTQFPSHSVIEKGQTVTLRCDPISGHDNLYWYRRVMGKEIKFLLHFVKESKQDESGMPNNRFLAERTGGTYSTLKVQPAELEDSGVYFCASSQDFSFTGELFFGEGSRLTVL.

The chain uses TRBV11-1 and TRBJ2-7; D not certain. The CDR3 runs to 14 residues. V was cut by 5 bases and J by 1 base, with 12 bases left in between. CDR1 SGHAT and CDR2 FQDESV come from the germline V gene (reference sequence). The CDR3 sequence: CASSRPSTSYEQYF. Here the CDR3 DNA reads TGTGCCAGCAGCCGGCCTTCTACTTCCTACGAGCAGTACTTC.

The chain carries TRBV19 and TRBJ1-5; 11 bases line up with TRBD1. Germline V gene data show CDR1 as LNHDA and CDR2 as SQIVND (reference sequence). CDR3 length: 15 residues. V gave up 7 bases and J gave up 7 bases; unmatched junction bases: 9. The CDR3 loop reads CASKQGQGGFQPQHF. The CDR3 nucleotides are TGTGCCAGTAAACAGGGACAGGGGGGTTTCCAGCCCCAGCATTTT. Complete variable domain (other parts from reference TRBV19 and TRBJ1-5): DGGITQSPKYLFRKEGQNVTLSCEQNLNHDAMYWYRQDPGQGLRLIYYSQIVNDFQKGDIAEGYSVSREKKESFPLTVTSAQKNPTAFYLCASKQGQGGFQPQHFGDGTRLSIL.

This clone was counted many times. The V gene is TRBV1, the J gene TRBJ2-7; the tabulated D call, TRBD2, remains unverified against the DNA. TRBV1 counts as a pseudogene. The length of the CDR3 is 17 residues. CDR3 amino acids: CTSSQDETGGPPYEQYF. The CDR3 bases are TGCACCAGCAGCCAAGATGAGACGGGAGGGCCTCCCTACGAGCAGTACTTC.

The rearrangement joins TRBV2 to TRBJ2-1; a possible D gene is TRBD2 (8 bases). V lost 6 bases and J lost 9, with 21 bases in between. The CDR3 sequence is 15 residues long. In germline, CDR1 is SNHLY, CDR2 FYNNEI. The chain's CDR3 is CASSRGAGGWIEQFF. The DNA for the CDR3 is TGTGCCAGCAGCAGGGGGGCGGGAGGTTGGATTGAGCAGTTCTTC.

V usage is TRBV7-6 and J usage is TRBJ2-2; 7 bases line up with TRBD1. This CDR3 is built from 14 residues. Germline CDR1 reads SGHVS; CDR2 reads FNYEAQ. V gave up 5 bases and J gave up 4 bases; unmatched junction bases: 4. CDR3: CASSPRQGTGELFF. CDR3 nucleotide sequence: TGTGCCAGCAGCCCCCGACAGGGCACCGGGGAGCTGTTTTTT.

The chain combines TRBV6-1 with TRBJ1-5; 8 nucleotides agree with TRBD1. V trimming: 1 base; J trimming: 6 bases; junction bases outside the gene matches: 5. Germline values: CDR1 MNHNS, CDR2 SASEGT. This CDR3 contains 15 residues. The CDR3 sequence: CASSEEGDRSQPQHF. DNA of the CDR3: TGTGCCAGCAGTGAAGAGGGGGACAGGAGTCAGCCCCAGCATTTT.

This clone has only one observation. The chain joins TRBV7-2 to TRBJ2-7; D call uncertain. Germline CDR1 reads SGHTA; CDR2 reads FQGNSA. Between the trimmed V and J ends, which lost 11 bases and 6 bases, there was a span of 20 bases. The CDR3 is 13 amino acids. This CDR3 reads CASHGPAAFEQYF. CDR3 nucleotides: TGTGCCTCTCATGGCCCAGCTGCTTTCGAGCAGTACTTC.

The genes are TRBV11-1 and TRBJ2-1; 11 positions agree with TRBD2. CDR1 is SGHAT and CDR2 is FQDESV in the germline V gene (reference sequence). The V and J ends lost 1 base and 0 bases, in that order; junction bases with no gene match: 8. The CDR3 contains 19 residues. The chain's CDR3 is CASSLVSTSGRSSYNEQFF. In DNA form, the CDR3 reads TGTGCCAGCAGCTTAGTATCAACTAGCGGGAGAAGCTCCTACAATGAGCAGTTCTTC.

Only a few counts were recorded for this clone. The chain couples TRBV19 to TRBJ2-7; possibly TRBD1 for D (6 bases). Trimming shortened V by 5 bases and J by 3 bases, and 20 bases separated the two germline ends. In germline, CDR1 is LNHDA, CDR2 SQIVND (reference sequence). The CDR3 is 16 residues long. CDR3 protein: CASSVVAGGNYYEQYF. CDR3 nucleotides: TGTGCCAGTAGTGTCGTAGCTGGGGGCAACTACTACGAGCAGTACTTC.

J is TRBJ1-2 and V is TRBV21-1; whether TRBD1, the table's D call, matches the DNA was not checked. TRBV21-1 is tagged as a pseudogene. CDR3 length equals 15 residues. Written as DNA, the CDR3 is TGTGCCAGCAGCAAAGTACAGGGCGTCGACTATGGCTACACCTTC. Protein: CASSKVQGVDYGYTF.

The CDR3 is CASSEEGGGVYEQYF. The CDR3 nucleotides are TGTGCCAGCAGTGAAGAGGGGGGAGGGGTTTACGAGCAGTACTTC. The chain uses TRBV2 and TRBJ2-7; D is possibly TRBD2 (7 bases). The CDR3 is 15 residues long. Germline CDR1 is SNHLY and CDR2 is FYNNEI. Trimming cost V 1 base and J 4 bases, with 14 bases left between them.

The J gene is TRBJ1-5, the V gene TRBV6-1; D uncertain. V was trimmed by 3 bases and J by 4 bases, leaving 13 bases between them. This CDR3 is built from 15 residues. The germline V gene encodes CDR1 MNHNS and CDR2 SASEGT. The CDR3 sequence: CASSESESGNQPQHF. The CDR3 coding sequence is TGTGCCAGCAGTGAGAGCGAGAGCGGAAATCAGCCCCAGCATTTT.

This clone occurred a few times. V is TRBV5-4 and J is TRBJ2-7, with TRBD1 matching 7 bases. CDR1 SGHNT and CDR2 YYREEE come from the germline V gene (reference sequence). The CDR3 totals 15 residues. The V segment lost 2 bases and the J segment 0 bases; nucleotides outside the gene matches: 5. The CDR3 sequence is CASSFGRDSSYEQYF. Written as DNA, the CDR3 is TGTGCCAGCAGCTTTGGCCGGGACAGCTCCTACGAGCAGTACTTC.

The genes are TRBV18 and TRBJ1-2; 9 bases agree with TRBD1. V trimming: 4 bases; J trimming: 2 bases; junction bases outside the gene matches: 8. Germline CDR1 and CDR2: KGHSH and LQKENI. The CDR3 is made up of 16 amino acids. The CDR3 sequence: CASSQNTGGANYGYTF. The CDR3, as DNA: TGTGCCAGCTCACAGAATACAGGGGGCGCCAACTATGGCTACACCTTC.

This sequence joins TRBV6-6 and TRBJ1-5; D gene unclear. Germline V lookup: CDR1 MNHNY, CDR2 SVGAGI (reference sequence). V was pared by 4 bases and J by 7 bases, with 11 bases between. The CDR3 length is 13 residues. The CDR3 nucleotides read TGTGCCAGCAGTTCCGAGGGATTCCAGCCCCAGCATTTT. It specifies CASSSEGFQPQHF.

V usage is TRBV28 and J usage is TRBJ2-5, with D possibly matching TRBD1 (6 bases). Trimming stripped 8 bases from V and 2 bases from J, with 18 bases between. This CDR3 has 15 amino acids. Per the germline V gene, CDR1 is MDHEN and CDR2 is SYDVKM. The CDR3 DNA reads TGTGCCAGCTCCCGAGGGGGTTTCGAGCAAGAGACCCAGTACTTC. This sequence encodes CASSRGGFEQETQYF. The full variable domain, in which reference TRBV28 and TRBJ2-5 provide the parts outside the CDR3, is DVKVTQSSRYLVKRTGEKVFLECVQDMDHENMFWYRQDPGLGLRLIYFSYDVKMKEKGDIPEGYSVSREKKERFSLILESASTNQTSMYLCASSRGGFEQETQYFGPGTRLLVL.

V usage is TRBV6-5 and J usage is TRBJ2-7, with no clear D. CDR3 length: 14 residues. Germline assignment: CDR1 MNHEY and CDR2 SVGAGI. The V end lost 7 bases, the J end lost 3 bases, and 16 bases lay between the germline ends. The CDR3, as DNA: TGTGCCAGCAAAGTAGGGCAGGCTGTCTACGAGCAGTACTTC. This gives the protein CASKVGQAVYEQYF.

This chain connects TRBV11-2 to TRBJ2-2, with 10 bases identical to TRBD1. This CDR3 has 15 residues. V trimming: 4 bases; J trimming: 1 base; junction bases outside the gene matches: 0. CDR1 is SGHAT and CDR2 is FQNNGV in the germline V gene. The CDR3 spells CASSWTGGNTGELFF. As DNA, the CDR3 is TGTGCCAGCAGCTGGACAGGGGGGAACACCGGGGAGCTGTTTTTT.

The rearrangement joins TRBV27 to TRBJ1-5; D is unresolved. Germline-derived CDR1 and CDR2 are MNHEY and SMNVEV (reference sequence). V lost 5 bases and J 3 bases, leaving 8 bases between the germline ends. The CDR3 contains 13 residues. CDR3 loop: CASSLSANQPQHF. CDR3 sequence (DNA): TGTGCCAGCAGTCTCTCAGCCAATCAGCCCCAGCATTTT.

The chain has TRBV10-2 and TRBJ2-1; D gene unclear. Trimming pared 4 bases from V and 6 bases from J, leaving 7 bases between. Germline V gives CDR1 WSHSY, CDR2 SAAADI. CDR3 length equals 12 residues. CDR3 sequence: CASSVSSNEQFF. The CDR3 DNA is TGCGCCAGCAGTGTGAGTTCCAATGAGCAGTTCTTC.

V and J are TRBV5-1 and TRBJ2-2; tentatively, D is TRBD2 (6 bases). Germline CDR1 and CDR2: SGHRS and YFSETQ. The V gene lost 6 bases and the J gene lost 1 base, with 19 bases spanning the gap. The CDR3 is 17 residues long. The CDR3 spells CASTPDRAGRNTGELFF. The DNA for the CDR3 is TGCGCCAGCACCCCAGACCGGGCGGGGCGGAACACCGGGGAGCTGTTTTTT.

J is TRBJ1-5 and V is TRBV2; D is possibly TRBD1 (5 bases). Germline values: CDR1 SNHLY, CDR2 FYNNEI. CDR3 length: 15 amino acids. V gave up 1 base and J gave up 7 bases, with 14 bases separating them. The CDR3 loop reads CASSEGGRVGQPQHF. In DNA form, the CDR3 reads TGTGCCAGCAGTGAAGGAGGCAGGGTAGGCCAGCCCCAGCATTTT. Full variable domain (missing parts from reference TRBV2 and TRBJ1-5): EPEVTQTPSHQVTQMGQEVILRCVPISNHLYFYWYRQILGQKVEFLVSFYNNEISEKSEIFDDQFSVERPDGSNFTLKIRSTKLEDSAMYFCASSEGGRVGQPQHFGDGTRLSIL.

This clone occurred a few times. This chain uses TRBV5-1 with TRBJ2-3; 8 bases line up with TRBD1. The CDR3 runs 15 residues. Per the germline V gene, CDR1 is SGHRS and CDR2 is YFSETQ. Unmatched junction bases numbered 11, after V lost 5 bases and J lost 6 bases. The CDR3 nucleotides read TGCGCCAGCAGTTATGGACAGGGAGTGACGGATACGCAGTATTTT. It yields the protein CASSYGQGVTDTQYF. The full variable domain, with the rest looked up from reference TRBV5-1 and TRBJ2-3, is KAGVTQTPRYLIKTRGQQVTLSCSPISGHRSVSWYQQTPGQGLQFLFEYFSETQRNKGNFPGRFSGRQFSNSRSEMNVSTLELGDSALYLCASSYGQGVTDTQYFGPGTRLTVL.